This T cell receptor beta chain is from a study of blood T cells in healthy people across ages. This clonotype was seen many times. Its antigen is currently unknown. The authors ran a second PCR of about 6 to 11 cycles using a sample-barcoded 5' primer and a J-beta primer mix. TCRdb re-analysed the 5' RACE reads in MiXCR, keeping a single row per CDR3 protein. The sample shows more than 1.4 million distinct CDR3 sequences, 42% of them seen only once. Study-level results: Estimates of total diversity, which came from one million sequenced T cells, were considered to be underestimates. It was found that TCR beta diversity correlated strongly with the percentage of naive T cells.

Roughly 9.2 milliliters of peripheral blood were drawn from each donor into EDTA-treated tubes. PBMCs were isolated at a quantity of at least 6.5 million per sample. What was sequenced was blood. The origin of this receptor is a woman under 30 in good health.

The DNA for the CDR3 is TGCAGCGTCGCCCCTAGCGGGAGTAGGGATGAGCAGTTCTTC. This codes for CSVAPSGSRDEQFF. The V gene is TRBV29-1, the J gene TRBJ2-1, with 10 bases fitting TRBD2. This CDR3 is built from 14 residues. CDR1 and CDR2 from the germline V gene are SQVTM and ANQGSEA. Trimming cost V 6 bases and J 8 bases; bases outside gene matches: 10.